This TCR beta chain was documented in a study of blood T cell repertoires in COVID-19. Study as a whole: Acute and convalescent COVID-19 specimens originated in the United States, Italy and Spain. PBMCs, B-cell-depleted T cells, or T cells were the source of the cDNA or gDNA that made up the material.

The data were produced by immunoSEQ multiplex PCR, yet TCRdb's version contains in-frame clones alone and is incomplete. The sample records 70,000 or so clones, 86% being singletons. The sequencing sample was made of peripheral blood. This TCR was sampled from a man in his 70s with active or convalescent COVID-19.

The CDR3 spells CARRALMNTEAFF. The CDR3 DNA reads TGTGCCAGACGTGCGTTAATGAACACTGAAGCTTTCTTT. The chain recombines TRBV7-2 with TRBJ1-1, with D unclear. The CDR3 runs 13 residues. V shed 9 bases and J shed 0 bases, with 11 bases lying between them. Germline V gene sequence: CDR1 SGHTA, CDR2 FQGNSA.